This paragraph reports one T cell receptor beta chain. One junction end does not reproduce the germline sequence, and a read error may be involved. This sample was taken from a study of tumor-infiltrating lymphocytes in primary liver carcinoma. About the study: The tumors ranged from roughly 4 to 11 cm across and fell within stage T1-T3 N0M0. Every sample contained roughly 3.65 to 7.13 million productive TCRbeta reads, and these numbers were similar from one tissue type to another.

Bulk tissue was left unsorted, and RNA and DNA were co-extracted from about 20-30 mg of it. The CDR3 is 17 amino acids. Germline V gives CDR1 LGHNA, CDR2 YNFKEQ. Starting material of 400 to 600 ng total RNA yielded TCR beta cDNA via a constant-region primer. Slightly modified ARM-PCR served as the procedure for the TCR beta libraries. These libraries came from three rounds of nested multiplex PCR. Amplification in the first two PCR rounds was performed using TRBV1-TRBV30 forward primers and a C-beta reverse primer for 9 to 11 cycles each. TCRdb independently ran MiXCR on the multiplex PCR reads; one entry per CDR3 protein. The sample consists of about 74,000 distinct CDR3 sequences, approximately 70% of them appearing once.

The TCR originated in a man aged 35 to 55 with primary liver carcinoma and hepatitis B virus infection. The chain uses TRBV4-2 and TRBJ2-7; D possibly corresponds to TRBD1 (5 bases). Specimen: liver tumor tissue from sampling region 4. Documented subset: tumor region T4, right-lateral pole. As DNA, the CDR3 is TGTGCCAGCAGCCAAACAGGTTCCCCCCGATGGTCTGGCGAGCAATACTTC. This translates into CASSQTGSPRWSGEQYF.